This T cell receptor (beta chain) was obtained from a study of technical replicates of blood from four donors. The repertoire was sequenced with immunoSEQ multiplex PCR; TCRdb's copy has only in-frame clones and lacks some. Among about 75,000 clones, approximately 96% were seen once, and the ten largest hold about 0.17%. Germline V gene lookup returns CDR1 LNHDA and CDR2 SQIVND (reference sequence). The length of the CDR3 is 16 residues. The V and J ends lost 0 bases and 2 bases respectively, with 13 bases between them. The rearrangement uses TRBV19 and TRBJ2-5; D perhaps matches TRBD1 (6 bases). Specimen: T cells isolated from PBMCs. The receptor comes from a human donor in good health. The CDR3 loop is CASSIDPQGPQETQYF. The CDR3 DNA reads TGTGCCAGTAGTATAGATCCGCAGGGGCCACAAGAGACCCAGTACTTC. Complete variable domain (other parts from reference TRBV19 and TRBJ2-5): DGGITQSPKYLFRKEGQNVTLSCEQNLNHDAMYWYRQDPGQGLRLIYYSQIVNDFQKGDIAEGYSVSREKKESFPLTVTSAQKNPTAFYLCASSIDPQGPQETQYFGPGTRLLVL.